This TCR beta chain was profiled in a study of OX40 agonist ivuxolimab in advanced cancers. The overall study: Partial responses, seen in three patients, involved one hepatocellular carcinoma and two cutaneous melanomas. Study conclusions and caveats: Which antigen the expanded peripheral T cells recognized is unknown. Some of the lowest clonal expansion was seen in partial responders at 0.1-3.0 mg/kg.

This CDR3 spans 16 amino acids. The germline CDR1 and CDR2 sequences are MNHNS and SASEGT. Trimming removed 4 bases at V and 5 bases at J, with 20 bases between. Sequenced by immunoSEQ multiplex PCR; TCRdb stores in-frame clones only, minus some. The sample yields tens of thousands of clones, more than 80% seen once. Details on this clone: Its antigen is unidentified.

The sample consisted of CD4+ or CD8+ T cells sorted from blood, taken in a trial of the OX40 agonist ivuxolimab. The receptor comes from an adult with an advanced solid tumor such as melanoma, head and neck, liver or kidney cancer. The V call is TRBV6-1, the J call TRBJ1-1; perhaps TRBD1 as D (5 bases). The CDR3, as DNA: TGTGCCAGCAGTGGTGGGGGGATAGATGCGAAAACTGAAGCTTTCTTT. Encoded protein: CASSGGGIDAKTEAFF.